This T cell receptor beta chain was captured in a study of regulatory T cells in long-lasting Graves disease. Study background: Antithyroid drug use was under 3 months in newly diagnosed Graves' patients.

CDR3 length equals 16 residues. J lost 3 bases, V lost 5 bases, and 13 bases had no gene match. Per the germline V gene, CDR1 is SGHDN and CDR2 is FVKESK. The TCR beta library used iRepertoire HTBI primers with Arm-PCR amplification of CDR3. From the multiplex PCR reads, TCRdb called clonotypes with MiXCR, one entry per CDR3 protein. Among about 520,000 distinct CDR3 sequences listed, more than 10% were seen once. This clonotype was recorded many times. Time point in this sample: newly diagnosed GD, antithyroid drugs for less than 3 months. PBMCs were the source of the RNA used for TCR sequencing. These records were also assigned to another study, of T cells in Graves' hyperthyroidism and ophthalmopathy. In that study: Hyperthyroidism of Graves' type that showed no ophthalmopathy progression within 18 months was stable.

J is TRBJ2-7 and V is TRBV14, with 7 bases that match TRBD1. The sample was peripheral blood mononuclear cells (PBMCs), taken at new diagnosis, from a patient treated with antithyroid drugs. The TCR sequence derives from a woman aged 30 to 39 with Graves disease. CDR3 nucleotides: TGTGCCAGCAGCGATGAATTCAGGACAGGTCTCTACGAGCAGTACTTC. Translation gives CASSDEFRTGLYEQYF.